A selection of T cell receptor beta chains follows, all from one sample in a study of T cells in Graves' hyperthyroidism and ophthalmopathy. TCRdb reprocessed the multiplex PCR reads with MiXCR, giving one entry per CDR3 protein. Among 400,000 or so distinct CDR3 sequences, nearly 15% were seen once, and the ten largest hold roughly a fifth. Sequencing was done on a sample of blood. The receptor set was obtained from a woman aged 60-75 years with Graves' ophthalmopathy. The CDR3 runs from the conserved cysteine through the conserved F or W. Fields, in order: V gene, J gene, clone size, D gene, CDR3 protein, CDR3 DNA. The D gene is left open where the match is weak. Clone size is shown for a subset of rows, as once, few, many or a class of expanded clone.

TRBV28,TRBJ1-2,many,TRBD1,CASSPGGSNYGYTF,TGTGCCAGCAGTCCAGGGGGCTCTAACTATGGCTACACCTTC
TRBV5-6,TRBJ2-1,few,TRBD2,CASSLELWTSGLIYNEQFF,TGTGCCAGCAGCTTGGAACTCTGGACTAGCGGGTTAATCTACAATGAGCAGTTCTTC
TRBV12-3/TRBV12-4,TRBJ1-1,many,TRBD1,CATARAGRGLANTEAFF,TGTGCCACCGCTAGGGCGGGCAGGGGGCTTGCGAACACTGAAGCTTTCTTT
TRBV27,TRBJ2-1,many,TRBD2,CASSPSGRDNEQFF,TGTGCCAGCAGCCCAAGCGGGAGAGACAATGAGCAGTTCTTC
TRBV4-2,TRBJ1-5,few,TRBD1,CASSQDQGQGGYQPQHF,TGTGCCAGCAGCCAAGACCAGGGACAGGGGGGATATCAGCCCCAGCATTTT
TRBV20-1,TRBJ1-1,many,TRBD1,CSARVTGVSTEAFF,TGCAGTGCTAGAGTGACAGGGGTTAGCACTGAAGCTTTCTTT
TRBV30,TRBJ1-5,many,-,CAWAAGVRQPQHF,TGTGCCTGGGCTGCAGGAGTTCGTCAGCCCCAGCATTTT
TRBV5-1,TRBJ1-1,many,-,CASSPGGVRTEAFF,TGCGCCAGCAGTCCTGGCGGGGTGAGGACTGAAGCTTTCTTT
TRBV5-8,TRBJ1-2,-,TRBD1,CASSLGQGALGGYTF,TGTGCCAGCAGCTTGGGACAGGGGGCTCTGGGCGGCTACACCTTC
TRBV11-2,TRBJ2-1,many,TRBD2,CASSLLAGGRWSYNEQFF,TGTGCCAGCAGCTTACTAGCGGGAGGCCGGTGGTCCTACAATGAGCAGTTCTTC
TRBV15,TRBJ2-1,many,TRBD2,CATRWAGGLRGEQFF,TGTGCCACCCGGTGGGCGGGAGGGTTAAGGGGTGAGCAGTTCTTC
TRBV28,TRBJ1-5,-,TRBD1,CASSLYQGGQPQHF,TGTGCCAGCAGTTTATATCAGGGGGGTCAGCCCCAGCATTTT
TRBV29-1,TRBJ2-3,many,TRBD1,CSVAAQGIDTQYF,TGCAGCGTTGCGGCACAGGGGATAGATACGCAGTATTTT
TRBV9,TRBJ2-7,many,TRBD1,CASSRTGGEDEQYF,TGTGCCAGCAGCAGGACAGGGGGCGAGGACGAGCAGTACTTC
TRBV12-3/TRBV12-4,TRBJ2-7,many,TRBD2,CASSRVAGGGYEQYF,TGTGCCAGCAGCCGCGTGGCGGGAGGCGGGTACGAGCAGTACTTC
TRBV28,TRBJ2-2,few,-,CASRWGVLNTGELFF,TGTGCCAGCAGATGGGGTGTCCTGAACACCGGGGAGCTGTTTTTT
TRBV18,TRBJ2-1,many,TRBD2,CASATSISTYNEQFF,TGTGCCAGCGCGACTAGCATCTCAACCTACAATGAGCAGTTCTTC
TRBV27,TRBJ1-4,many,-,CASFPGGKLFF,TGTGCCAGCTTCCCCGGGGGAAAACTGTTTTTT
TRBV11-2,TRBJ1-4,many,-,CASSLHPVRDEKLFF,TGTGCCAGCAGCTTACATCCGGTGCGGGATGAAAAACTGTTTTTT
TRBV28,TRBJ2-7,many,TRBD2,CASSLLAGASEQYF,TGTGCCAGCAGTTTGCTAGCGGGAGCGAGCGAGCAGTACTTC
TRBV28,TRBJ2-4,many,-,CASRPGGAKNIQYF,TGTGCCAGCAGACCTGGGGGGGCCAAAAACATTCAGTACTTC
TRBV5-1,TRBJ2-2,-,-,CASSLETSNTGELFF,TGCGCCAGCAGCTTGGAGACTTCGAACACCGGGGAGCTGTTTTTT
TRBV7-9,TRBJ1-2,many,TRBD1,CASSPGQYNYGYTF,TGTGCCAGCAGCCCGGGACAGTATAACTATGGCTACACCTTC
TRBV7-3,TRBJ2-5,many,-,CASSLTTPGGTQYF,TGTGCCAGCAGCTTAACGACCCCCGGAGGGACCCAGTACTTC
TRBV24-1,TRBJ1-1,-,-,CATRGANTEAFF,TGTGCCACCCGAGGGGCCAACACTGAGGCTTTCTTT
TRBV6-2/TRBV6-3,TRBJ2-1,many,-,CASSSEAVSYNEQFF,TGTGCCAGCAGCAGCGAGGCGGTCTCCTACAATGAGCAGTTCTTC
TRBV11-1,TRBJ2-1,-,TRBD2,CASGQTSGRRNEQFF,TGTGCCAGCGGCCAGACTAGCGGGAGACGGAATGAGCAGTTCTTC
TRBV12-3/TRBV12-4,TRBJ2-7,few,-,CASSFTRYEQYF,TGTGCCAGCAGTTTTACCCGATACGAGCAGTACTTC
TRBV11-1,TRBJ2-2,many,-,CASSPRVFSGGELFF,TGTGCCAGCAGCCCGAGAGTCTTCAGCGGCGGGGAGCTGTTTTTT
TRBV7-9,TRBJ2-3,many,-,CASSLLGFWDTDTQYF,TGTGCCAGCAGCTTGCTCGGGTTCTGGGACACAGATACGCAGTATTTT
TRBV27,TRBJ1-5,-,-,CASSRRGSDNQPQHF,TGTGCCAGCAGCCGCAGGGGATCGGACAATCAGCCCCAGCATTTT
TRBV7-9,TRBJ2-1,-,-,CASSLGMPYNEQFF,TGTGCCAGCAGCTTAGGGATGCCATACAATGAGCAGTTCTTC
TRBV29-1,TRBJ2-6,-,TRBD1,CSVTGGTGANVLTF,TGCAGCGTTACAGGGGGCACTGGGGCCAACGTCCTGACTTTC
TRBV30,TRBJ1-2,many,-,CAWTLQEAWEGYTF,TGTGCCTGGACCCTCCAGGAGGCCTGGGAGGGCTACACCTTC
TRBV18,TRBJ2-7,many,TRBD2,CASSPTSGRAYEQYF,TGTGCCAGCTCACCGACTAGCGGGAGGGCCTACGAGCAGTACTTC
TRBV2,TRBJ2-1,many,TRBD2,CASSDGGLHNEQFF,TGTGCCAGCAGTGATGGGGGACTACACAATGAGCAGTTCTTC
TRBV6-1,TRBJ2-2,few,TRBD1,CASSSTTGANTGELFF,TGTGCCAGCAGCTCTACTACAGGGGCGAACACCGGGGAGCTGTTTTTT
TRBV5-1,TRBJ1-2,few,-,CASSLDRSGYTF,TGCGCCAGCAGCTTGGATAGATCGGGCTACACCTTC
TRBV6-2/TRBV6-3,TRBJ2-3,many,-,CASSYSSRLDPDTQYF,TGTGCCAGCAGTTACTCGAGTAGACTAGACCCAGATACGCAGTATTTT
TRBV3-1,TRBJ2-7,many,-,CASSLRGTPGEQYF,TGTGCCAGCAGCCTGAGGGGGACCCCGGGGGAGCAGTACTTC
TRBV2,TRBJ2-2,many,-,CASSEAGAINWVKNTGELFF,TGTGCCAGCAGTGAAGCGGGGGCGATAAACTGGGTTAAGAACACCGGGGAGCTGTTTTTT
TRBV11-2,TRBJ2-5,many,-,CASSNQGSAQETQYF,TGTGCCAGCAGCAATCAGGGTTCGGCCCAAGAGACCCAGTACTTC
TRBV20-1,TRBJ2-5,few,-,CSASPFSETQYF,TGCAGTGCTAGCCCTTTTTCAGAGACCCAGTACTTC